One sample yielded the 3 T cell receptor beta chains listed below, sequenced in a study of T cells in localized non-small cell lung cancer. Libraries were prepared by immunoSEQ multiplex PCR; TCRdb keeps only in-frame clonotypes and omits some of them. This table has around 64,000 clones, 81% appearing once. The material was PBMCs, obtained before any cancer treatment. All receptors come from a man aged 40-75 years with stage II lung adenocarcinoma.

The chain joins TRBV25-1 to TRBJ1-1; the D is unclear. Germline CDR1 and CDR2: MGHDK and SYGVNS. V was trimmed by 2 bases and J by 4 bases, leaving 11 bases between them. The length of the CDR3 is 14 residues. The DNA of the CDR3 is TGTGCCAGCAGTGAAGGGCAGTGGGGCACTGAAGCTTTCTTT. Residues: CASSEGQWGTEAFF.

This chain joins TRBV5-4 and TRBJ2-1, with D perhaps TRBD1 (6 bases). The V gene's germline CDR1 is SGHNT and CDR2 YYREEE (reference sequence). Trimming took 2 bases from V and 10 from J, leaving 10 bases between them. This CDR3 spans 12 amino acids. CDR3 loop: CASSFGTPEQFF. For the CDR3, the DNA is TGTGCCAGCAGCTTCGGGACACCGGAGCAGTTCTTC. Full variable domain (rest looked up from reference TRBV5-4 and TRBJ2-1): ETGVTQSPTHLIKTRGQQVTLRCSSQSGHNTVSWYQQALGQGPQFIFQYYREEENGRGNFPPRFSGLQFPNYSSELNVNALELDDSALYLCASSFGTPEQFFGPGTRLTVL.

The chain is built from TRBV19 and TRBJ1-1, with D tentatively TRBD1 (6 bases). CDR3 size: 13 residues. Germline values: CDR1 LNHDA, CDR2 SQIVND (reference sequence). V dropped 5 bases and J dropped 5 bases, with 12 bases sitting between them. CDR3 DNA sequence: TGTGCCAGTAGTGTTACAGGGAGGACTGAAGCTTTCTTT. It is translated as CASSVTGRTEAFF.